The 25 T cell receptor beta chains reported below all come from one sample, sequenced in a study of CD8+CD57+ T cells in acquired aplastic anemia. Sequencing was done on patients that had shown CD8+CD57+ cell expansion by flow cytometry. Genomic DNA was employed as the template in profiling TCR beta VDJ and CDR3. TCRdb re-called the reads with MiXCR, one entry per CDR3 protein. Among roughly 200,000 distinct CDR3 sequences listed, around 60% were seen once. The source material was sorted CD4+, CD8+, or CD8+CD57+ T cells (not recorded which) from PBMCs. Receptor source: a human donor with aplastic anemia.

This clonotype was recorded many times. The rearrangement links TRBV14 to TRBJ1-1; perhaps TRBD1 as D (6 bases). Germline V gene sequence: CDR1 SGHDN, CDR2 FVKESK. Trimming stripped 0 bases from V and 1 base from J, with 12 bases between. The CDR3 totals 16 residues. CDR3 sequence: CASSQDLWTANTEAFF. The CDR3 region has the DNA TGTGCCAGCAGCCAAGATCTTTGGACAGCGAACACTGAAGCTTTCTTT.

V is TRBV24-1 and J is TRBJ2-5, with D unclear. V was clipped by 5 bases and J by 0 bases, with 12 bases between them. Germline values: CDR1 KGHDR, CDR2 SFDVKD. The CDR3 is made up of 15 amino acids. CDR3 sequence (DNA): TGTGCCACCAGTGCGACGGGTAACTACCAAGAGACCCAGTACTTC. Its protein is CATSATGNYQETQYF.

The chain is built from TRBV12-3 or TRBV12-4 and TRBJ1-5; D is uncertain. The ends were cut back, 7 bases at V and 3 bases at J, with 10 bases in the middle. The CDR3 contains 13 residues. CDR3 in DNA: TGTGCCAGCACCCTCGTCCCCAATCAGCCCCAGCATTTT. Translated: CASTLVPNQPQHF.

This clonotype appeared a few times. This chain joins TRBV5-4 and TRBJ1-6, with a weak D call TRBD1 (6 bases). V gave up 4 bases and J gave up 8 bases, with 13 bases separating them. The CDR3 is 14 amino acids. Germline values: CDR1 SGHNT, CDR2 YYREEE (reference sequence). DNA of the CDR3: TGTGCCAGCAGCCGGGTCGGGGGCGATTCACCCCTCCACTTT. This gives the protein CASSRVGGDSPLHF.

V gene TRBV7-2 combines with J gene TRBJ2-5; 10 nucleotides align to TRBD2. CDR3 length: 14 residues. Germline V gene lookup returns CDR1 SGHTA and CDR2 FQGNSA. V was pared by 3 bases and J by 5 bases, with 3 bases of the junction left unmatched. In nucleotides, the CDR3 is TGTGCCAGCAGCTTCCAAGCGGGGGGGGAGACCCAGTACTTC. Its protein product is CASSFQAGGETQYF.

V and J are TRBV5-1 and TRBJ1-2; weak D call: TRBD1 (6 bases). Trimming pared 8 bases from V and 4 bases from J, leaving 18 bases between. This CDR3 contains 14 residues. CDR1 SGHRS and CDR2 YFSETQ come from the germline V gene. The DNA of the CDR3 is TGCGCCAGTGCGGCAGGGGATCGGGTCTATGGCTACACCTTC. It yields the protein CASAAGDRVYGYTF.

This clonotype was found many times. This rearrangement joins TRBV12-3 or TRBV12-4 to TRBJ2-3; no definite D call. Trimming removed 4 bases from V and 0 bases from J, with 11 bases in between. This CDR3 has 15 amino acids. The CDR3 loop is CASSYGETSTDTQYF. CDR3 DNA: TGTGCCAGCAGTTACGGCGAAACTAGCACAGATACGCAGTATTTT.

This clonotype was found many times. The rearrangement links TRBV7-2 to TRBJ1-1; 7 bases align to TRBD1. Germline CDR1 reads SGHTA; CDR2 reads FQGNSA. With V trimmed by 8 bases and J by 7 bases, 7 bases remained unmatched. This CDR3 is built from 12 residues. DNA for the CDR3: TGTGCCAGCGGGTGGGACAGAGGTGAAGCTTTCTTT. Residues: CASGWDRGEAFF.

V usage is TRBV29-1 and J usage is TRBJ1-2; D gene uncertain. The CDR3 spans 13 residues. Germline-derived CDR1 and CDR2 are SQVTM and ANQGSEA. Between the trimmed V and J ends, which lost 2 bases and 3 bases, there was a span of 10 bases. The CDR3 DNA reads as TGCAGCGTTGAATCCGGGTCTGACTATGGCTACACCTTC. It yields the protein CSVESGSDYGYTF.

This clonotype has just a few counts. This sequence joins TRBV27 and TRBJ1-1, with 10 bases aligning to TRBD1. The CDR3 has 13 amino acids. In germline, CDR1 is MNHEY, CDR2 SMNVEV (reference sequence). Trimming cost V 3 bases and J 9 bases; bases outside gene matches: 4. CDR3 nucleotides: TGTGCCAGCAGTTTTATGACAGGGGGCAAAGCTTTCTTT. Translation gives CASSFMTGGKAFF.

This clonotype was observed a handful of times. The chain joins TRBV10-3 to TRBJ2-7, with 9 bases aligning to TRBD2. After removal of 6 bases from V and 1 base from J, the junction contained 10 bases not matched to a gene. The germline gives CDR1 ENHRY, CDR2 SYGVKD. The CDR3 runs 16 residues. CDR3 in amino acids: CAIRSREGEGSYEQYF. The CDR3 DNA reads TGTGCCATCAGATCGCGGGAGGGCGAAGGGTCCTACGAGCAGTACTTC.

This chain connects TRBV10-2 to TRBJ1-6, with TRBD1 as a possible D gene (5 bases). This CDR3 is built from 17 residues. CDR1 is WSHSY, CDR2 SAAADI, per germline. The V end was cut by 7 bases, the J end by 8 bases, with 24 bases between. CDR3 loop: CASTPRGWGIIDSPLHF. Here the CDR3 DNA reads TGCGCCAGCACCCCTCGGGGGTGGGGTATAATTGATTCACCCCTCCACTTT.

The table lists this clonotype with a few counts. The V and J genes are TRBV2 and TRBJ2-3, with D possibly being TRBD2 (5 bases). This CDR3 is built from 15 residues. CDR1 SNHLY and CDR2 FYNNEI come from the germline V gene. Deletions cut 6 bases from V and 6 bases from J, with 19 bases between. The CDR3 here is CASRQTGISRDTQYF. The DNA for the CDR3 is TGTGCCAGCAGACAGACCGGGATCTCGAGGGATACGCAGTATTTT.

The chain employs TRBV9 and TRBJ2-1, with a tentative D call TRBD2 (6 bases). This CDR3 is built from 14 residues. Germline loops: CDR1 SGDLS, CDR2 YYNGEE. V lost 2 bases and J 5 bases, leaving 11 bases between the germline ends. The CDR3 DNA reads TGTGCCAGCAGCGTCGCGGGGAACCACAATGAGCAGTTCTTC. It encodes CASSVAGNHNEQFF. The whole variable domain, filled in from reference TRBV9 and TRBJ2-1, reads DSGVTQTPKHLITATGQRVTLRCSPRSGDLSVYWYQQSLDQGLQFLIQYYNGEERAKGNILERFSAQQFPDLHSELNLSSLELGDSALYFCASSVAGNHNEQFFGPGTRLTVL.

A note on this clonotype: A much larger clone differs by one base, so this may be a read error. The V call is TRBV12-5, the J call TRBJ2-2; 8 nucleotides match TRBD1. Per germline, CDR1 LGHNT and CDR2 FRNRAP. The CDR3 sequence is 14 residues long. This CDR3 is CASGYRGDTVELFF. The CDR3, as DNA: TGTGCTAGTGGTTACAGGGGGGACACCGTGGAGCTGTTTTTT.

This clonotype was counted a single time. V and J are TRBV7-2 and TRBJ2-5, with D possibly being TRBD2 (5 bases). Trimming shortened V by 6 bases and J by 1 base, and 18 bases separated the two germline ends. CDR1 and CDR2 (germline): SGHTA, FQGNSA. This CDR3 comprises 16 residues. This chain's CDR3 is CASRPRGSSVQETQYF. CDR3 DNA: TGTGCCAGCAGACCCCGAGGGAGCAGCGTCCAAGAGACCCAGTACTTC.

This chain joins TRBV19 and TRBJ2-7; D may be TRBD1 (5 bases). The length of the CDR3 is 15 residues. With 4 bases removed from V and 2 bases from J, the gap between germline ends came to 15 bases. Per the germline V gene, CDR1 is LNHDA and CDR2 is SQIVND (reference sequence). DNA for the CDR3: TGTGCCAGTAGTAAGACAGCAACCCAAACCTACGAGCAGTACTTC. Protein product: CASSKTATQTYEQYF.

This rearrangement joins TRBV2 to TRBJ1-2, with D uncertain. CDR3 length: 13 residues. Trimming took 4 bases from V and 8 from J, leaving 14 bases between them. Germline CDR1 is SNHLY and CDR2 is FYNNEI. The CDR3 nucleotides are TGTGCCAGCAGTGGTCGGCCGACCCAGGGCTACACCTTC. This sequence encodes CASSGRPTQGYTF.

J is TRBJ1-5 and V is TRBV6-2 or TRBV6-3; TRBD1 might be the D (5 bases). The CDR3 covers 14 residues. The V end was cut by 11 bases, the J end by 9 bases, with 23 bases between. The germline V gene encodes CDR1 MNHEY and CDR2 SVGEGT. CDR3 nucleotides: TGTGCCTCCAAAACGGGGCCGGAGAGGGTGCCCCAGCATTTT. Translated, it gives CASKTGPERVPQHF.

The CDR3 DNA follows: TGTGCCATCAGTGAGCGGGCCGGGGTCGATACGCAGTATTTT. Translation gives CAISERAGVDTQYF. V gene TRBV10-3 combines with J gene TRBJ2-3; TRBD2 might be the D (5 bases). Germline V gives CDR1 ENHRY, CDR2 SYGVKD. This CDR3 is 14 amino acids long. V was clipped by 2 bases and J by 6 bases, with 12 bases between them.

The CDR3 nucleotides read TGTGCCACCAGCCCTGGACAGGGGGATGGCACAGATACGCAGTATTTT. Translated, it gives CATSPGQGDGTDTQYF. V and J are TRBV15 and TRBJ2-3, with 10 bases lining up with TRBD1. The CDR3 sequence is 16 residues long. CDR1 and CDR2 (germline): LNHNV, YYDKDF (reference sequence). The V and J ends lost 5 bases and 1 base, in that order; junction bases with no gene match: 6.

The chain's CDR3 is CSARDATKNTEAFF. The CDR3 DNA follows: TGCAGTGCTAGAGATGCGACAAAGAACACTGAAGCTTTCTTT. The chain has TRBV20-1 and TRBJ1-1; D not certain. The CDR3 loop spans 14 amino acids. The V end lost 0 bases, the J end lost 1 base, and 9 bases lay between the germline ends. The V gene's germline CDR1 is DFQATT and CDR2 SNEGSKA (reference sequence).

This clonotype appeared a single time. A clone one base away is much larger, so this may be a read error. The chain uses TRBV7-9 and TRBJ1-1; D unclear. The CDR3 is 14 residues long. V lost 8 bases and J 2 bases, leaving 15 bases between the germline ends. Per germline, CDR1 SEHNR and CDR2 FQNEAQ (reference sequence). The CDR3 DNA sequence: TGTGCCAGCTGCAAATATCACACCAACACTGAAGCTTTCTTT. Translating gives CASCKYHTNTEAFF. The full variable domain, in which reference TRBV7-9 and TRBJ1-1 provide the parts outside the CDR3, is DTGVSQNPRHKITKRGQNVTFRCDPISEHNRLYWYRQTLGQGPEFLTYFQNEAQLEKSRLLSDRFSAERPKGSFSTLEIQRTEQGDSAMYLCASCKYHTNTEAFFGQGTRLTVV.

The chain couples TRBV29-1 to TRBJ1-2; 11 bases are shared with TRBD1. The CDR3 spans 13 residues. Germline trimming cut 7 bases from V and 7 bases from J; bases unmatched to any gene: 8. Germline values: CDR1 SQVTM, CDR2 ANQGSEA. The CDR3 DNA reads TGCAGCGCCGGACAGGGGGCTCTGAGTGGCTACACCTTC. Residues: CSAGQGALSGYTF.

This chain uses TRBV29-1 with TRBJ2-1, with 11 positions matching TRBD2. V was clipped by 6 bases and J by 15 bases; unmatched bases: 13. Germline V CDR1 and CDR2: SQVTM, ANQGSEA. This CDR3 spans 13 amino acids. The DNA of the CDR3 is TGCAGCGTCGAGGGACTAGCGGACCCCGGGGCGTTCTTC. It specifies CSVEGLADPGAFF.